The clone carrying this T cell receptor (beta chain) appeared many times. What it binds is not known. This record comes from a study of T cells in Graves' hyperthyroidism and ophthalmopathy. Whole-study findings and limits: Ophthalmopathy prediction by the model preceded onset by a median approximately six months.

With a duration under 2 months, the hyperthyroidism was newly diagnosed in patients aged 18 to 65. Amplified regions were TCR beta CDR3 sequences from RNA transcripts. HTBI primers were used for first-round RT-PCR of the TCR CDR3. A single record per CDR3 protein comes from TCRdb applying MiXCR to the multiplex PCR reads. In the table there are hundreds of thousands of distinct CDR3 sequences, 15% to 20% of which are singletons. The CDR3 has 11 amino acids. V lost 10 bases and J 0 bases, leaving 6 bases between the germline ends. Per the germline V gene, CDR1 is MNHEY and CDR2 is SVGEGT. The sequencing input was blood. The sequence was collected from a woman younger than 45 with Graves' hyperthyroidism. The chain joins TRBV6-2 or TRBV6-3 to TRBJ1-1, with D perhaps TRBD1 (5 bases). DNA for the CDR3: TGTGCCACAGGGATGAACACTGAAGCTTTCTTT. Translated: CATGMNTEAFF.